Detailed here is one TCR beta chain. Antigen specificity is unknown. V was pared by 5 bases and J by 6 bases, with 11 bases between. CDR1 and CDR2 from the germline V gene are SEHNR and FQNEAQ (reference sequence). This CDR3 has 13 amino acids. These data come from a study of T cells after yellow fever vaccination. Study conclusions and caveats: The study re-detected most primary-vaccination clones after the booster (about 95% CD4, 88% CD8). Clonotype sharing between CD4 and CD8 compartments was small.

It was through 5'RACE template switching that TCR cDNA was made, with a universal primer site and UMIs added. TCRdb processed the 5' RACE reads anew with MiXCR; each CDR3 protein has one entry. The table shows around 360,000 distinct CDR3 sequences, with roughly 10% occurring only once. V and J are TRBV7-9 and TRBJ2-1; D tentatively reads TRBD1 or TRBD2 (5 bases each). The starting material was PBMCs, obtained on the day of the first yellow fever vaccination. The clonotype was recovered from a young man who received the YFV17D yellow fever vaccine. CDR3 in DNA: TGTGCCAGCAGCGGGGGAATTTCCAATGAGCAGTTCTTC. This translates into CASSGGISNEQFF.